This T cell receptor beta chain comes out of a study of identical twins. There were only healthy Caucasians among the donors. This clonotype was seen only a few times. CDR1 MNHEY and CDR2 SVGAGI come from the germline V gene. With 2 bases clipped from V and 0 bases from J, the junction kept 12 bases outside the gene matches. CDR3 length: 18 amino acids. Template switching (which added a universal primer site) was used, and cDNA carried unique molecular identifiers. TCRdb re-called the 5' RACE reads through MiXCR, storing one row per CDR3 protein. The sample includes roughly 230,000 distinct CDR3 sequences, around 8% of them seen just once. The same sample was also used in a study of yellow fever vaccine responses in identical twins.

The chain is built from TRBV6-5 and TRBJ1-2, with TRBD1 matching over 7 bases. The sequence was collected from a woman aged 18-29 years in good health. Sequencing was carried out using CD8+ T cells sorted from blood. This CDR3 reads CASSYAPGQSLANYGYTF. Written as DNA, the CDR3 is TGTGCCAGCAGTTACGCTCCGGGACAGTCATTAGCTAACTATGGCTACACCTTC.